Each of the 24 T cell receptor beta chains below was sequenced from the same sample in a study of cytomegalovirus exposure and HLA in healthy donors. Use of 60 Vbeta and 13 Jbeta primers characterized the PCR. The data were produced by immunoSEQ multiplex PCR, yet TCRdb's version contains in-frame clones alone and is incomplete. The sample table includes 35,000 to 45,000 clones. Specimen: PBMCs. The receptors derive from a human donor in good health.

The V call is TRBV5-4, the J call TRBJ1-4; 8 nucleotides align to TRBD1. CDR1 is SGHNT and CDR2 is YYREEE in the germline V gene (reference sequence). V shed 0 bases and J 8 bases; nucleotides not matched to a gene: 3. This CDR3 has 14 amino acids. CDR3 DNA: TGTGCCAGCAGCTTGGACAGGGGGAGCGAAAAACTGTTTTTT. Amino acid sequence: CASSLDRGSEKLFF.

This chain links TRBV7-8 with TRBJ1-1, with D perhaps matching TRBD1 (6 bases). The germline V and J ends were trimmed by 5 bases and 0 bases, with 19 bases remaining between them. Germline loops: CDR1 SGHVS, CDR2 FQNEAQ. CDR3 length equals 17 residues. Here the CDR3 reads CASSQGRRGGVNTEAFF. The CDR3 DNA sequence: TGTGCCAGCAGCCAGGGGCGTAGGGGAGGGGTGAACACTGAAGCTTTCTTT.

The chain has TRBV5-1 and TRBJ1-2; 11 bases align to TRBD1. The trim removed 4 bases at V and 5 bases at J, leaving 19 bases unmatched. The CDR3 is 19 residues long. Germline V CDR1 and CDR2: SGHRS, YFSETQ. CDR3 region: CASSPRGPWTGGKWYGYTF. CDR3 DNA sequence: TGCGCCAGCAGCCCACGAGGTCCCTGGACAGGGGGCAAGTGGTATGGCTACACCTTC.

The rearrangement uses TRBV30 and TRBJ1-1; 9 bases match TRBD1. J lost 5 bases, V lost 3 bases, and 7 bases had no gene match. CDR1 is GTSNPN, CDR2 SVGIG, per germline (reference sequence). The CDR3 is 14 amino acids. The CDR3 sequence is CAWRPGQGGTEAFF. The CDR3 DNA is TGTGCCTGGAGACCGGGACAGGGAGGGACTGAAGCTTTCTTT.

The V call is TRBV19, the J call TRBJ2-2, with a weak D call TRBD1 (5 bases). The CDR3 is made up of 18 amino acids. With 5 bases removed from V and 3 bases from J, the gap between germline ends came to 22 bases. Germline loops: CDR1 LNHDA, CDR2 SQIVND (reference sequence). CDR3 DNA: TGTGCCAGTAGTGACAGCATATTAGGAGAAGTCGACACCGGGGAGCTGTTTTTT. Translated: CASSDSILGEVDTGELFF.

This chain links TRBV6-5 with TRBJ1-6; 9 bases are shared with TRBD1. The V gene's germline CDR1 is MNHEY and CDR2 SVGAGI. With 2 bases clipped from V and 3 bases from J, the junction kept 2 bases outside the gene matches. The CDR3 spans 16 residues. The CDR3 DNA follows: TGTGCCAGCAGTTACAGGGACAGGGTCTATAATTCACCCCTCCACTTT. This translates into CASSYRDRVYNSPLHF.

The CDR3 is CASSRTAEAYEQYF. In nucleotides, the CDR3 is TGTGCCAGCTCACGGACAGCCGAAGCCTACGAGCAGTACTTC. The chain combines TRBV18 with TRBJ2-7; a weak D match, TRBD1 (6 bases). The ends were cut back, 4 bases at V and 2 bases at J, with 12 bases in the middle. The CDR3 has 14 residues. Germline V gene data show CDR1 as KGHSH and CDR2 as LQKENI.

The CDR3 DNA is TGTGCCAGTAGTACCCTATGGACAGATTTGAACACTGAAGCTTTCTTT. It encodes CASSTLWTDLNTEAFF. V and J are TRBV19 and TRBJ1-1; perhaps TRBD1 as D (6 bases). With 4 bases removed from V and 0 bases from J, the gap between germline ends came to 15 bases. CDR3 length equals 16 residues. From germline, CDR1 is LNHDA and CDR2 SQIVND (reference sequence).

This rearrangement joins TRBV27 to TRBJ2-7; 8 nucleotides match TRBD2. CDR1 is MNHEY and CDR2 is SMNVEV in the germline V gene (reference sequence). Trimming at V came to 6 bases and at J to 5 bases, leaving 9 bases not matched to a gene. The CDR3 sequence is 14 residues long. This CDR3 reads CASRGGGSKHEQYF. CDR3 nucleotide sequence: TGTGCCAGCAGGGGCGGGGGGAGCAAGCACGAGCAGTACTTC.

The chain joins TRBV9 to TRBJ2-5; 9 bases agree with TRBD2. Germline trimming cut 0 bases from V and 5 bases from J; bases unmatched to any gene: 8. The CDR3 sequence is 16 residues long. Per the germline V gene, CDR1 is SGDLS and CDR2 is YYNGEE. The CDR3 here is CASSVGPGGGVETQYF. Here the CDR3 DNA reads TGTGCCAGCAGCGTAGGACCGGGCGGGGGGGTTGAGACCCAGTACTTC.

The chain employs TRBV9 and TRBJ2-5; 13 bases line up with TRBD2. Looked up from germline, CDR1 is SGDLS and CDR2 is YYNGEE. CDR3 length equals 16 residues. J was trimmed by 5 bases and V by 2 bases; bases with no gene match: 6. The CDR3 region has the DNA TGTGCCAGCAGCGTGGGGACTAGCGGGGCTCAGGAGACCCAGTACTTC. It yields the protein CASSVGTSGAQETQYF.

The V call is TRBV11-3, the J call TRBJ2-2; 7 nucleotides align to TRBD1. V lost 5 bases, J lost 3 bases, and 6 bases stayed unmatched. The CDR3 covers 15 residues. Germline values: CDR1 SGHNT, CDR2 YENEEA. The chain's CDR3 is CASSPDRDDTGELFF. The CDR3 bases are TGTGCCAGCAGCCCCGACAGGGACGACACCGGGGAGCTGTTTTTT.

The CDR3 nucleotides read TGTGCCAGCAGTAGACAGGGCCACGAGCAGTACTTC. Protein: CASSRQGHEQYF. V gene TRBV7-9 combines with J gene TRBJ2-7, with TRBD1 matching over 7 bases. This CDR3 comprises 12 residues. Germline CDR1 is SEHNR and CDR2 is FQNEAQ (reference sequence). J was trimmed by 5 bases and V by 6 bases; bases with no gene match: 4.

The gene calls are TRBV11-1 and TRBJ2-3; D call uncertain. CDR3 length: 15 amino acids. V was clipped by 2 bases and J by 2 bases, with 11 bases between them. In germline, CDR1 is SGHAT, CDR2 FQDESV (reference sequence). The CDR3 region has the DNA TGTGCCAGCAGCTTATCCCCTAGAGTCACAGATACGCAGTATTTT. It translates to CASSLSPRVTDTQYF.

About this clone itself: At one end the junction does not follow the germline gene, possibly because of a read error. The chain uses TRBV4-1 and TRBJ2-3, with D possibly TRBD2 on 6 matching bases. The CDR3 runs to 12 residues. Germline V gene lookup returns CDR1 MGHRA and CDR2 YSYEKL. CDR3 in DNA: TGCGCCAGCAGCCGCCCGGGGGATAAGCAGTATTTT. It codes for CASSRPGDKQYF.

The chain employs TRBV5-1 and TRBJ2-2; 7 bases are shared with TRBD1. V dropped 2 bases and J dropped 6; count of bases not matched to a gene: 1. Germline assignment: CDR1 SGHRS and CDR2 YFSETQ. The CDR3 contains 13 residues. The CDR3 nucleotides are TGCGCCAGCAGCTTACAGGGGTCCGGGGAGCTGTTTTTT. Protein: CASSLQGSGELFF.

This sequence joins TRBV19 and TRBJ2-1, with D tentatively TRBD2 (6 bases). There are 16 residues in the CDR3. Germline V gene lookup returns CDR1 LNHDA and CDR2 SQIVND (reference sequence). V was shortened by 5 bases and J by 4 bases, with 18 bases between the two germline ends. CDR3 amino acids: CASSPSAGLPYNEQFF. In DNA form, the CDR3 reads TGTGCCAGTAGTCCGTCCGCGGGACTCCCGTACAATGAGCAGTTCTTC.

The chain recombines TRBV2 with TRBJ2-5; TRBD1 might be the D (6 bases). The germline gives CDR1 SNHLY, CDR2 FYNNEI. The CDR3 is 15 amino acids. Trimming stripped 4 bases from V and 5 bases from J, with 17 bases between. The CDR3 loop reads CASSGATGGRETQYF. CDR3 in DNA: TGTGCCAGCAGTGGGGCGACAGGTGGTCGGGAGACCCAGTACTTC.

The V gene is TRBV18, the J gene TRBJ1-1; D is undetermined. Germline-derived CDR1 and CDR2 are KGHSH and LQKENI. The ends were cut back, 3 bases at V and 0 bases at J, with 8 bases in the middle. This CDR3 contains 14 residues. The CDR3 nucleotides are TGTGCCAGCTCACCGGCAATCATGAACACTGAAGCTTTCTTT. As protein: CASSPAIMNTEAFF.

The CDR3 nucleotides are TGTGCCAGCTCACCACCGGGACAGGGGGCGAAGAATGAAAAACTGTTTTTT. Its translation is CASSPPGQGAKNEKLFF. This sequence joins TRBV18 and TRBJ1-4; 12 positions match TRBD1. The length of the CDR3 is 17 residues. V was pared by 0 bases and J by 5 bases, with 4 bases of the junction left unmatched. Germline assignment: CDR1 KGHSH and CDR2 LQKENI.

The gene calls are TRBV7-3 and TRBJ1-2, with 12 bases matching TRBD1. The CDR3 is 16 amino acids. The germline CDR1 and CDR2 sequences are SGHTA and FQGTGA. V was clipped by 6 bases and J by 5 bases; unmatched bases: 10. CDR3 protein: CASSFRGTGGEYGYTF. The DNA of the CDR3 is TGTGCCAGCAGTTTTAGGGGGACAGGGGGCGAGTATGGCTACACCTTC.

The chain has TRBV27 and TRBJ2-6; possible D gene TRBD2, 5 bases. V lost 1 base and J lost 1, with 17 bases in between. Germline CDR1 MNHEY, CDR2 SMNVEV (reference sequence). The CDR3 length is 19 residues. The chain's CDR3 is CASSLYWEPLESGANVLTF. Here the CDR3 DNA reads TGTGCCAGCAGTTTATATTGGGAGCCTCTAGAATCTGGGGCCAACGTCCTGACTTTC. Variable domain in full (rest from reference TRBV27 and TRBJ2-6): EAQVTQNPRYLITVTGKKLTVTCSQNMNHEYMSWYRQDPGLGLRQIYYSMNVEVTDKGDVPEGYKVSRKEKRNFPLILESPSPNQTSLYFCASSLYWEPLESGANVLTFGAGSRLTVL.

The chain combines TRBV28 with TRBJ2-7, with TRBD2 matching over 11 bases. This CDR3 comprises 14 residues. In germline, CDR1 is MDHEN, CDR2 SYDVKM. Trimming at V came to 1 base and at J to 9 bases, leaving 5 bases not matched to a gene. The CDR3 nucleotides read TGTGCCAGCAGTTTATATAGCGGGGGGGAATTGCAGTACTTC. Protein sequence: CASSLYSGGELQYF.

This chain links TRBV30 with TRBJ2-3, with 7 nucleotides matching TRBD1. This CDR3 region has 13 residues. Germline V gene sequence: CDR1 GTSNPN, CDR2 SVGIG (reference sequence). V gave up 0 bases and J gave up 7 bases; unmatched junction bases: 4. CDR3 amino acids: CAWSVPGQHTQYF. As DNA, the CDR3 is TGTGCCTGGAGTGTACCGGGACAGCATACGCAGTATTTT.